A single sample gave rise to the 22 T cell receptor beta chains below, sequenced in a study of blood T cell repertoires in COVID-19. The table came from immunoSEQ multiplex PCR; TCRdb's copy has only in-frame clones and leaves some out. This sample carries 250,000 to 300,000 clones, approximately 85% of them seen once, and the ten largest clones take 5.1%. The sample consisted of peripheral blood. Receptors originate from a man aged 45-60 years with active or convalescent COVID-19.

This clone occurred once. The V gene is TRBV27, the J gene TRBJ2-7; TRBD2 agrees at 12 bases. The V gene end was trimmed by 1 base and the J gene end by 9 bases; junction bases not matched to a gene: 10. Germline V gene data show CDR1 as MNHEY and CDR2 as SMNVEV (reference sequence). CDR3 size: 16 residues. As DNA, the CDR3 is TGTGCCAGCAGTTTATTGGGGACTAGCGGGCTTATAGGGCAGTACTTC. Its translation: CASSLLGTSGLIGQYF.

The V gene is TRBV5-4, the J gene TRBJ2-1; no firm D call. The CDR3 extends over 14 amino acids. Trimming cost V 0 bases and J 9 bases, with 13 bases left between them. Germline values: CDR1 SGHNT, CDR2 YYREEE (reference sequence). The CDR3: CASSLETPPSEQFF. CDR3 DNA: TGTGCCAGCAGCTTGGAGACACCGCCGAGTGAGCAGTTCTTC.

The chain employs TRBV18 and TRBJ2-7; 11 nucleotides line up with TRBD2. This CDR3 has 16 residues. Germline CDR1 is KGHSH and CDR2 is LQKENI. The ends lost 4 bases at V and 3 bases at J; junction bases unmatched: 8. In DNA form, the CDR3 reads TGTGCCAGCTCACTAGCGGGAGGGCCGGGGGACTACGAGCAGTACTTC. Translating gives CASSLAGGPGDYEQYF.

This sequence joins TRBV5-4 and TRBJ2-5; TRBD2 matches 10 bases. The CDR3 consists of 15 residues. With 4 bases clipped from V and 2 bases from J, the junction kept 5 bases outside the gene matches. The germline CDR1 and CDR2 sequences are SGHNT and YYREEE (reference sequence). The CDR3 protein is CASSPGLAAQETQYF. The CDR3 region has the DNA TGTGCCAGCAGCCCCGGACTAGCGGCACAAGAGACCCAGTACTTC.

The chain links TRBV5-1 to TRBJ2-5; 7 bases map to TRBD1. CDR1 is SGHRS, CDR2 YFSETQ, per germline. The ends lost 0 bases at V and 3 bases at J; junction bases unmatched: 5. The CDR3 length is 15 residues. The CDR3: CASSLAGQEKETQYF. CDR3 in DNA: TGCGCCAGCAGCTTGGCTGGACAGGAGAAAGAGACCCAGTACTTC.

The chain links TRBV10-3 to TRBJ2-1, with 9 bases lining up with TRBD2. From germline, CDR1 is ENHRY and CDR2 SYGVKD. This CDR3 has 13 residues. The ends lost 6 bases at V and 5 bases at J; junction bases unmatched: 2. CDR3 amino acids: CAIRGGRDNEQFF. CDR3 nucleotide sequence: TGTGCCATCAGAGGCGGGAGGGACAATGAGCAGTTCTTC.

This rearrangement joins TRBV12-1 to TRBJ2-2; the table's D call, TRBD2, was not checked against the DNA. TRBV12-1 is a pseudogene segment. The CDR3 extends over 20 amino acids. CDR3 nucleotides: TGTGCCAGCAGCTTCCCCCCAAGGAAGATAGCGGGAGGGAGCACCGGGGAGCTGTTTTTT. Its protein product is CASSFPPRKIAGGSTGELFF.

V and J are TRBV30 and TRBJ1-2; 7 bases agree with TRBD1. Losses at the gene ends were 7 bases for V and 8 bases for J; bases not matched to a gene: 13. Germline loops: CDR1 GTSNPN, CDR2 SVGIG (reference sequence). CDR3 size: 13 residues. The CDR3 loop is CAYLQGTVGGYTF. The CDR3 DNA sequence: TGTGCCTACCTCCAGGGGACAGTGGGGGGCTACACCTTC.

V is TRBV7-8 and J is TRBJ2-7, with 11 bases identical to TRBD2. With 5 bases clipped from V and 2 bases from J, the junction kept 5 bases outside the gene matches. The CDR3 extends over 15 amino acids. The V gene's germline CDR1 is SGHVS and CDR2 FQNEAQ. This chain's CDR3 is CASSKGTSGTYEQYF. The CDR3 DNA is TGTGCCAGCAGCAAAGGGACTAGCGGAACCTACGAGCAGTACTTC.

This clone was recorded only once. This rearrangement joins TRBV9 to TRBJ1-2; D not certain. With 1 base removed from V and 7 bases from J, the gap between germline ends came to 14 bases. Germline CDR1 is SGDLS and CDR2 is YYNGEE. The CDR3 has 14 amino acids. The CDR3: CASSVTEFTGGYTF. CDR3 coding DNA: TGTGCCAGCAGCGTAACGGAGTTTACGGGTGGCTACACCTTC. Variable domain in full (rest from reference TRBV9 and TRBJ1-2): DSGVTQTPKHLITATGQRVTLRCSPRSGDLSVYWYQQSLDQGLQFLIQYYNGEERAKGNILERFSAQQFPDLHSELNLSSLELGDSALYFCASSVTEFTGGYTFGSGTRLTVV.

V and J are TRBV6-1 and TRBJ2-3; D is perhaps TRBD2 (5 bases). Per the germline V gene, CDR1 is MNHNS and CDR2 is SASEGT. The V and J ends lost 2 bases and 4 bases respectively, with 13 bases between them. The CDR3 is 15 amino acids. CDR3 DNA sequence: TGTGCCAGCAGTGAATCGCGGGTCTCGGCAGATACGCAGTATTTT. As protein: CASSESRVSADTQYF.

This clone was observed a few times. This chain uses TRBV5-1 with TRBJ1-2; TRBD1 aligns across 8 bases. This CDR3 spans 14 amino acids. CDR1 and CDR2 from the germline V gene are SGHRS and YFSETQ. V was clipped by 2 bases and J by 8 bases; unmatched bases: 8. The CDR3 spells CASSFGRGPDGYTF. CDR3 DNA sequence: TGCGCCAGCAGCTTCGGCAGGGGGCCGGACGGCTACACCTTC.

The CDR3 region has the DNA TGTGCCAGCAGTTTACGTCCGGGACAGAGCTATAATTCACCCCTCCACTTT. This translates into CASSLRPGQSYNSPLHF. The chain carries TRBV27 and TRBJ1-6; 7 nucleotides align to TRBD1. V lost 2 bases, J lost 3 bases, and 7 bases stayed unmatched. Germline lookup yields CDR1 MNHEY and CDR2 SMNVEV (reference sequence). The CDR3 length is 17 residues.

This clone has just a few counts. This chain links TRBV4-1 with TRBJ1-6; weak D call: TRBD1 (5 bases). V shed 3 bases and J shed 0 bases, with 15 bases lying between them. The germline V gene encodes CDR1 MGHRA and CDR2 YSYEKL. The CDR3 contains 18 residues. CDR3 in DNA: TGCGCCAGCAGCCAGTCAGGGAGGGCTGGCTCCTATAATTCACCCCTCCACTTT. Translated, it gives CASSQSGRAGSYNSPLHF.

This chain uses TRBV7-2 with TRBJ2-7, with TRBD2 matching 8 bases. The CDR3 extends over 14 amino acids. Germline-derived CDR1 and CDR2 are SGHTA and FQGNSA. With 10 bases clipped from V and 1 base from J, the junction kept 9 bases outside the gene matches. In DNA form, the CDR3 reads TGTGCCACCACGGGGGGGCTAGGTTCCTACGAGCAGTACTTC. It translates to CATTGGLGSYEQYF.

DNA of the CDR3: TGCGCCAGCAGCTTTTCATTTTCCCAGGACTATGGCTACACCTTC. Its protein product is CASSFSFSQDYGYTF. J is TRBJ1-2 and V is TRBV5-1; D unclear. Trimming removed 2 bases at V and 3 bases at J, with 14 bases between. CDR1 is SGHRS, CDR2 YFSETQ, per germline. CDR3 size: 15 residues.

The chain carries TRBV9 and TRBJ1-4; D gene unclear. Germline V gene lookup returns CDR1 SGDLS and CDR2 YYNGEE. Trimming took off 3 bases at V and 5 bases at J, with 11 bases between the two ends. The CDR3 covers 14 residues. CDR3: CASSAGNLNEKLFF. As DNA, the CDR3 is TGTGCCAGCAGCGCCGGGAACCTCAATGAAAAACTGTTTTTT.

This rearrangement joins TRBV4-1 to TRBJ1-4, with D possibly matching TRBD1 (5 bases). Between the trimmed V and J ends, which lost 6 bases and 6 bases, there was a span of 26 bases. There are 18 residues in the CDR3. Germline lookup yields CDR1 MGHRA and CDR2 YSYEKL. CDR3 residues: CASRTTGNYRTGDEKLFF. The CDR3 region has the DNA TGCGCCAGCAGAACCACAGGAAACTACCGGACGGGGGATGAAAAACTGTTTTTT.

The V call is TRBV3-1 (or the pseudogene TRBV3-2), the J call TRBJ1-2; TRBD1 might be the D (5 bases). V lost 3 bases to trimming and J lost 7 bases, with 15 bases between them. The germline V gene has CDR1 LGHDT and CDR2 YNNKEL (reference sequence). The CDR3 totals 14 residues. CDR3 in DNA: TGTGCCAGCAGCCAGGGAGGCAGGGCGGGTGGCTACACCTTC. It encodes CASSQGGRAGGYTF.

J is TRBJ2-5 and V is TRBV5-6, with D maybe TRBD2 (5 bases). V was shortened by 0 bases and J by 2 bases, with 11 bases between the two germline ends. CDR3 length: 15 residues. Germline CDR1 SGHDT, CDR2 YYEEEE. The CDR3 nucleotides read TGTGCCAGCAGCTTGGTTGGAGGAACACAAGAGACCCAGTACTTC. Its translation: CASSLVGGTQETQYF. The entire variable domain, with the rest obtained from reference TRBV5-6 and TRBJ2-5, is as follows: DAGVTQSPTHLIKTRGQQVTLRCSPKSGHDTVSWYQQALGQGPQFIFQYYEEEERQRGNFPDRFSGHQFPNYSSELNVNALLLGDSALYLCASSLVGGTQETQYFGPGTRLLVL.

This clone was seen just once. The rearrangement uses TRBV11-2 and TRBJ2-1, with 9 bases identical to TRBD2. Trimming at V came to 4 bases and at J to 1 base, leaving 5 bases not matched to a gene. This CDR3 contains 16 residues. Germline lookup yields CDR1 SGHAT and CDR2 FQNNGV. As DNA, the CDR3 is TGTGCCAGCAGCTCACGTAGCGGGAGATCCTACAATGAGCAGTTCTTC. It translates to CASSSRSGRSYNEQFF.

The chain uses TRBV5-1 and TRBJ1-5; 10 nucleotides match TRBD1. Germline lookup yields CDR1 SGHRS and CDR2 YFSETQ. This CDR3 is 15 amino acids long. V was clipped by 4 bases and J by 6 bases; unmatched bases: 7. The CDR3 sequence: CASSKDGQGGQPQHF. In DNA, the CDR3 is TGCGCCAGCAGCAAGGACGGACAGGGGGGTCAGCCCCAGCATTTT.